This TCR beta chain came from a study of shared clonotypes between healthy human individuals. Broader study findings: Exclusively blood specimens were collected; tissue repertoires likely differ. A small donor pool kept down the genetic and exposure-history diversity that was represented. A generally larger estimated richness was seen in naive subsets than in memory subsets.

TCRdb's table, derived via immunoSEQ multiplex PCR, lists solely in-frame clones and lacks some. The data hold some 1,400,000 clones, with roughly 97% observed a single time. The CDR3 extends over 17 amino acids. Germline-derived CDR1 and CDR2 are SGHNT and YYREEE (reference sequence). V dropped 4 bases and J dropped 4; count of bases not matched to a gene: 12. To note about this clone: The target antigen is unknown.

Material: naive CD4+ T cells sorted from blood. Subset: CD45RA+ positively selected. V is TRBV5-4 and J is TRBJ2-5; TRBD1 agrees at 11 bases. The TCR was taken from a young man in good health. The CDR3 coding sequence is TGTGCCAGCAGCCTACGGACAGGGGGCGTAAGAGGAGAGACCCAGTACTTC. Translation: CASSLRTGGVRGETQYF.